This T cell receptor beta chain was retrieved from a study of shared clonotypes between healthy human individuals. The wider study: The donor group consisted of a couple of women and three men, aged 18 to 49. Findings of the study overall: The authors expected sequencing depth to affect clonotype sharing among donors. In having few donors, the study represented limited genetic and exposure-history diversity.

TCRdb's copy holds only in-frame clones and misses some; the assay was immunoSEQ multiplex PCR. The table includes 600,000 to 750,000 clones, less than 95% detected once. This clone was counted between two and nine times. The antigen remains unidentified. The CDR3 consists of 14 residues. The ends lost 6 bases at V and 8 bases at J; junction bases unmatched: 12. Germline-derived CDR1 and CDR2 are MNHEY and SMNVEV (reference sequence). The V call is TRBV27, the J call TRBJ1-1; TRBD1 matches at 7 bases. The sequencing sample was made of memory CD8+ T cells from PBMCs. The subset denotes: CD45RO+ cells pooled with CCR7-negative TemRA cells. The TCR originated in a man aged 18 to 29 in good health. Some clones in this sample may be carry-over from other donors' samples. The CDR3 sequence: CASSLRDREVEAFF. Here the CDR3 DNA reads TGTGCCAGCAGCCTCCGGGACAGAGAAGTAGAAGCTTTCTTT.